These 6 T cell receptor beta chains came from one sample sequenced in a study of T cell changes during pregnancy in multiple sclerosis. Clones were sequenced by immunoSEQ multiplex PCR, and TCRdb holds only the in-frame ones, with some missing. This table has 85,000 to 90,000 clones, approximately 93% appearing once. The sample consisted of peripheral blood, taken after pregnancy. The source of these receptors is a female donor in good health, enrolled as a control in a pregnancy study.

The V gene is TRBV6-5, the J gene TRBJ2-7; 9 bases agree with TRBD1. Germline CDR1 and CDR2: MNHEY and SVGAGI. The CDR3 has 16 residues. V gave up 2 bases and J gave up 0 bases; unmatched junction bases: 5. CDR3 nucleotide sequence: TGTGCCAGCAGTTACCTACAGGGGGCCAGCTCCTACGAGCAGTACTTC. Its protein is CASSYLQGASSYEQYF.

This chain's CDR3 is CASSSTGGSYEQYF. The DNA for the CDR3 is TGCGCCAGCAGCTCGACAGGGGGCTCGTACGAGCAGTACTTC. The chain joins TRBV5-1 to TRBJ2-5, with 10 nucleotides matching TRBD1. The J call may be faulty, since TRBJ2-7 better matches the DNA end. This CDR3 region has 14 residues. The V gene's germline CDR1 is SGHRS and CDR2 YFSETQ.

This clone was recorded only once. The rearrangement uses TRBV27 and TRBJ2-3; the D gene is possibly TRBD2 (5 bases). The CDR3 sequence is 13 residues long. The germline V gene has CDR1 MNHEY and CDR2 SMNVEV (reference sequence). The germline V and J ends were trimmed by 9 bases and 1 base, with 11 bases remaining between them. The CDR3 nucleotides read TGTGCCAGTGCAGTGAGGGGCACAGATACGCAGTATTTT. Translation: CASAVRGTDTQYF.

The J gene is TRBJ2-2, the V gene TRBV7-7; possible D gene TRBD1, 5 bases. This CDR3 comprises 14 residues. Germline CDR1 reads SSHAT; CDR2 reads FNYEAQ (reference sequence). V was cut by 0 bases and J by 4 bases, with 6 bases left in between. The CDR3 protein is CASSLAQGTGELFF. DNA of the CDR3: TGTGCCAGCAGCTTAGCGCAGGGCACCGGGGAGCTGTTTTTT.

This rearrangement joins TRBV28 to TRBJ2-7; no reliable D call. Germline loops: CDR1 MDHEN, CDR2 SYDVKM. Between the trimmed V and J ends, which lost 3 bases and 5 bases, there was a span of 17 bases. The CDR3 length is 15 residues. CDR3 sequence (DNA): TGTGCCAGCAGTTTTCTCAGCACGTCAGGCGACGAGCAGTACTTC. Amino acid sequence: CASSFLSTSGDEQYF. Full variable domain (outside the CDR3, taken from reference TRBV28 and TRBJ2-7): DVKVTQSSRYLVKRTGEKVFLECVQDMDHENMFWYRQDPGLGLRLIYFSYDVKMKEKGDIPEGYSVSREKKERFSLILESASTNQTSMYLCASSFLSTSGDEQYFGPGTRLTVT.

This rearrangement joins TRBV13 to TRBJ1-1, with D perhaps matching TRBD1 (5 bases). Trimming removed 4 bases at V and 10 bases at J, with 22 bases between. Per germline, CDR1 PRHDT and CDR2 FYEKMQ (reference sequence). This CDR3 has 15 amino acids. The CDR3 is CASSWRGAFGIGAFF. The DNA for the CDR3 is TGTGCCAGCAGCTGGCGGGGCGCATTTGGCATCGGAGCTTTCTTT.